This T cell receptor beta chain was observed in a study of cytomegalovirus exposure and HLA in healthy donors. Findings and caveats of the study: Available immune exposure information was restricted to CMV serostatus only. Later work found that TCR association rates differed between HLA loci; DRB1 had the most and HLA-C the fewest. Productive status was seen about 90% or about 30% of the time for most TCR beta V segments in an earlier analysis. With later analysis, a missense DCLRE1C variant became linked to TCR beta V- and J-gene trimming.

Both 60 Vbeta primers and 13 Jbeta primers went into the PCR. The repertoire was sequenced with immunoSEQ multiplex PCR; TCRdb's copy has only in-frame clones and lacks some. This sample contains about 79,000 clones. The CDR3 loop spans 13 amino acids. V lost 6 bases, J lost 10 bases, and 6 bases stayed unmatched. Germline CDR1 and CDR2: SEHNR and FQNEAQ (reference sequence). As regards this clone: Its antigen is as yet unknown.

Sequenced input: PBMCs. V and J are TRBV7-9 and TRBJ2-5; 12 bases line up with TRBD2. The source is a man aged 30 to 39 in good health and CMV-seronegative. CDR3 DNA sequence: TGTGCCAGCAGAATGGGGACTAGCGGGCACCAGTACTTC. Its translation: CASRMGTSGHQYF. Together with reference TRBV7-9 and TRBJ2-5, the CDR3 gives the full variable domain: DTGVSQNPRHKITKRGQNVTFRCDPISEHNRLYWYRQTLGQGPEFLTYFQNEAQLEKSRLLSDRFSAERPKGSFSTLEIQRTEQGDSAMYLCASRMGTSGHQYFGPGTRLLVL.